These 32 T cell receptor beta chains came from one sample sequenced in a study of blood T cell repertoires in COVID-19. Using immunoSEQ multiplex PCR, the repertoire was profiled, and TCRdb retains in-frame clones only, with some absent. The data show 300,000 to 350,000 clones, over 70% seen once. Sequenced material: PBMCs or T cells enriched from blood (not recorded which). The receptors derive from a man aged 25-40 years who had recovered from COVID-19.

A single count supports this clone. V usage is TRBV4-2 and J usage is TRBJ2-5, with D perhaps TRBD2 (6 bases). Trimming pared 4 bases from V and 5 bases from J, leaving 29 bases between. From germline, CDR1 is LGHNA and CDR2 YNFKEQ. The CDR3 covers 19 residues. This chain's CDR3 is CASSPKSGGGALGGETQYF. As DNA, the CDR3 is TGTGCCAGCAGCCCCAAATCTGGAGGAGGGGCCTTGGGCGGGGAGACCCAGTACTTC.

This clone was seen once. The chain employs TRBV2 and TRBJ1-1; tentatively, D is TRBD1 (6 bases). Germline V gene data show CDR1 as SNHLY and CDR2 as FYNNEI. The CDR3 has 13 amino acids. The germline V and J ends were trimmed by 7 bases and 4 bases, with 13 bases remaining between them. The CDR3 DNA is TGTGCCAGCACTGAGGGGGGGGTCACTGAAGCTTTCTTT. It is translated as CASTEGGVTEAFF.

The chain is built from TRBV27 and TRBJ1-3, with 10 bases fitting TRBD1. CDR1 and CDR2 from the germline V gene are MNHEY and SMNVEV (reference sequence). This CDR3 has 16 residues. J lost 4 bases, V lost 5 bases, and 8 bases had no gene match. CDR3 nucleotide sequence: TGTGCCAGCAGTCCCTCGGGACAGGGGTCGGGAAACACCATATATTTT. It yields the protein CASSPSGQGSGNTIYF.

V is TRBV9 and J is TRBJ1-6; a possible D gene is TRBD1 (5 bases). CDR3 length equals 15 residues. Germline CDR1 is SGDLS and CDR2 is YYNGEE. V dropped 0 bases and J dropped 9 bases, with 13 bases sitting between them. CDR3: CASSVDGGTGSPLHF. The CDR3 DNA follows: TGTGCCAGCAGCGTAGACGGGGGGACCGGTTCACCCCTCCACTTT.

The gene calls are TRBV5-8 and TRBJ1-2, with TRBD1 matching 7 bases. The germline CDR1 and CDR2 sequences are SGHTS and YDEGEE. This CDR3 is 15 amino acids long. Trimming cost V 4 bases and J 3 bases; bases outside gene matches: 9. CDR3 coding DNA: TGTGCCAGCAGCCCCGAACCGACAGGGTACTATGGCTACACCTTC. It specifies CASSPEPTGYYGYTF.

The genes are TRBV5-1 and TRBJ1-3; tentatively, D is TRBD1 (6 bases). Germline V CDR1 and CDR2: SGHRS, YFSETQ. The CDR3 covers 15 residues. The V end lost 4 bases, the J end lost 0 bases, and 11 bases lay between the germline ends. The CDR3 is CASSTAGDSGNTIYF. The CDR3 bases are TGCGCCAGCAGCACCGCAGGGGACTCTGGAAACACCATATATTTT.

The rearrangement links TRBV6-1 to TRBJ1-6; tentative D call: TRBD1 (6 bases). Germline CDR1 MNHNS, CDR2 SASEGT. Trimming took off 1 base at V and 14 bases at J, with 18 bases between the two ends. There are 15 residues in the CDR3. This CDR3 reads CASSEGGGGGLSLHF. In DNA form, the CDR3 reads TGTGCCAGCAGTGAAGGGGGCGGGGGCGGATTATCCCTCCACTTT.

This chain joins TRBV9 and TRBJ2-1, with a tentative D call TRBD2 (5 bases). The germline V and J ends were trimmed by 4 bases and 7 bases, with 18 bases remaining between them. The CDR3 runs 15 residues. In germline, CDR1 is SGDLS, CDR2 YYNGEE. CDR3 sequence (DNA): TGTGCCAGCAGCCCCGACTCTCGGGGAAGGAATGAGCAGTTCTTC. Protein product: CASSPDSRGRNEQFF.

This CDR3 is CASSLWVAGGRETQYF. CDR3 nucleotide sequence: TGCGCCAGCAGCTTATGGGTGGCGGGGGGCAGAGAGACCCAGTACTTC. The chain combines TRBV5-1 with TRBJ2-5, with 8 nucleotides matching TRBD2. The CDR3 loop spans 16 amino acids. Germline CDR1 reads SGHRS; CDR2 reads YFSETQ. The J segment lost 4 bases and the V segment lost 2 bases, leaving 10 bases of the junction unmatched.

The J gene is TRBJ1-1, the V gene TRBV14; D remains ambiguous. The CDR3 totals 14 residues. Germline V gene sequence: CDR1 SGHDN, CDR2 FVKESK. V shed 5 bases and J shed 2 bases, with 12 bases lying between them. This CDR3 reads CASSKKAGNTEAFF. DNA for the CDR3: TGTGCCAGCAGCAAGAAGGCGGGAAACACTGAAGCTTTCTTT.

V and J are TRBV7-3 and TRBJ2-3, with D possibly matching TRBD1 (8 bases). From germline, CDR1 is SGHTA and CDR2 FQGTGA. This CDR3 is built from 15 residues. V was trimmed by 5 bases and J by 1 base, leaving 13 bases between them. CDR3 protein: CASSNRGRGTDTQYF. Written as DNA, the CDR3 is TGTGCCAGCAGCAACAGGGGGAGGGGCACAGATACGCAGTATTTT.

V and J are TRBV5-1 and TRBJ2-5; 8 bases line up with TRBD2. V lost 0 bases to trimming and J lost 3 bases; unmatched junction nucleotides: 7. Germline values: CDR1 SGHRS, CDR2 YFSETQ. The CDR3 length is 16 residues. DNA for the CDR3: TGCGCCAGCAGCTTGGGGCGAGCGGGGGACGAAGAGACCCAGTACTTC. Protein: CASSLGRAGDEETQYF. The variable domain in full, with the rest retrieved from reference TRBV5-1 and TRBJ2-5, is KAGVTQTPRYLIKTRGQQVTLSCSPISGHRSVSWYQQTPGQGLQFLFEYFSETQRNKGNFPGRFSGRQFSNSRSEMNVSTLELGDSALYLCASSLGRAGDEETQYFGPGTRLLVL.

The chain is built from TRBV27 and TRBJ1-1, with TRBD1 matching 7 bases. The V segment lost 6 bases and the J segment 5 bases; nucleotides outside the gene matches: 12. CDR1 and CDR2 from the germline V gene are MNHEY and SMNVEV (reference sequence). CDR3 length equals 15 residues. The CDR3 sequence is CASRLLGGTNTEAFF. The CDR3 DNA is TGTGCCAGCAGACTTTTAGGGGGCACGAATACTGAAGCTTTCTTT.

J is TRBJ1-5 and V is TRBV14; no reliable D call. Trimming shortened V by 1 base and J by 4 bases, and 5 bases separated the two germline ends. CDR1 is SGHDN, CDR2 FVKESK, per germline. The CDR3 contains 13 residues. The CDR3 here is CASSQGQNQPQHF. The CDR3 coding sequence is TGTGCCAGCAGCCAAGGTCAGAATCAGCCCCAGCATTTT.

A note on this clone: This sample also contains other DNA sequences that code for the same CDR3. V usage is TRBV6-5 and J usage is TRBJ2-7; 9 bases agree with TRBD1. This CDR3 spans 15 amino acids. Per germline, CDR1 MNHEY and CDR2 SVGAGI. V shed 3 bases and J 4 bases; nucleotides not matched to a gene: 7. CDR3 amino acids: CASSYSRQGGYEQYF. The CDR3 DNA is TGTGCCAGCAGTTATAGTAGACAGGGGGGATACGAGCAGTACTTC.

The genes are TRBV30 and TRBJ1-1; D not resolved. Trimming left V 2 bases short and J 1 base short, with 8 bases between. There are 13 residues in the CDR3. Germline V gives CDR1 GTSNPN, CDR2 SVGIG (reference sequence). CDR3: CAWSSVPNTEAFF. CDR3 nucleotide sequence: TGTGCCTGGAGTTCGGTTCCGAACACTGAAGCTTTCTTT.

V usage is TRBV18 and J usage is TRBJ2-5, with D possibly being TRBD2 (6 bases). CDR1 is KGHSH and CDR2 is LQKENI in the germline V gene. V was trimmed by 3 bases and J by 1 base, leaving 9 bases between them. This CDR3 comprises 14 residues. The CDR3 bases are TGTGCCAGCTCACCGCTAGCGCTCCAAGAGACCCAGTACTTC. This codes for CASSPLALQETQYF.

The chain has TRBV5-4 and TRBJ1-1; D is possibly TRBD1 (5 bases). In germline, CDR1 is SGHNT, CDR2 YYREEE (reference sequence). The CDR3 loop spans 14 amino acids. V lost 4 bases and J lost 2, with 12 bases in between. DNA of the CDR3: TGTGCCAGCAGCCGTAGGGGTGGAAACACTGAAGCTTTCTTT. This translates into CASSRRGGNTEAFF.

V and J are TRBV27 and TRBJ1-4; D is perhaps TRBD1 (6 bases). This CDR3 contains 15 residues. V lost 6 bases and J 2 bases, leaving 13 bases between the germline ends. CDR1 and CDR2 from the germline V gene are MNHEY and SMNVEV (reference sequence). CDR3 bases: TGTGCCAGCAGCCCCTCGGGGGGCACTAATGAAAAACTGTTTTTT. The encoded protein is CASSPSGGTNEKLFF. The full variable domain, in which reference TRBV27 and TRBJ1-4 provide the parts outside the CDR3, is EAQVTQNPRYLITVTGKKLTVTCSQNMNHEYMSWYRQDPGLGLRQIYYSMNVEVTDKGDVPEGYKVSRKEKRNFPLILESPSPNQTSLYFCASSPSGGTNEKLFFGSGTQLSVL.

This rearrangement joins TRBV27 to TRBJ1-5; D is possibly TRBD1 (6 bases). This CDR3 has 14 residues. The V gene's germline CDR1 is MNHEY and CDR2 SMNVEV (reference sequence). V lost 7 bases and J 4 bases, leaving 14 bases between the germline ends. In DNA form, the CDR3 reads TGTGCCAGCACTCATGTAGGGGGAAATCAGCCCCAGCATTTT. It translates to CASTHVGGNQPQHF.

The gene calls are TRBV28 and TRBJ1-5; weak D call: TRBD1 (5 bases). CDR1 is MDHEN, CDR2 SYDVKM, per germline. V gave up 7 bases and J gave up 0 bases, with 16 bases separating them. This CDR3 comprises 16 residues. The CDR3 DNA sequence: TGTGCCAGCACCGACAGCGTAGTTTATAGCAATCAGCCCCAGCATTTT. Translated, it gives CASTDSVVYSNQPQHF.

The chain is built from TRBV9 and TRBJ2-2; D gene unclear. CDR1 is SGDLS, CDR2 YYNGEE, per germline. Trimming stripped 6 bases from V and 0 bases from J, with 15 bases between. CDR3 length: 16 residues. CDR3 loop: CASTPHVESNTGELFF. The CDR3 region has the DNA TGTGCCAGCACTCCTCATGTAGAGTCGAACACCGGGGAGCTGTTTTTT. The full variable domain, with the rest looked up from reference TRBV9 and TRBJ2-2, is DSGVTQTPKHLITATGQRVTLRCSPRSGDLSVYWYQQSLDQGLQFLIQYYNGEERAKGNILERFSAQQFPDLHSELNLSSLELGDSALYFCASTPHVESNTGELFFGEGSRLTVL.

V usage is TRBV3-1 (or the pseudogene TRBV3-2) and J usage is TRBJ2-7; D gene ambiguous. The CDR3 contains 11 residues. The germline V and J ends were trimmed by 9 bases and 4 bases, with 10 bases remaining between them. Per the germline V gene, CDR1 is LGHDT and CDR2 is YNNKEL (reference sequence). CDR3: CASSTMYEQYF. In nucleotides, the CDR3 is TGTGCCAGTAGTACGATGTACGAGCAGTACTTC.

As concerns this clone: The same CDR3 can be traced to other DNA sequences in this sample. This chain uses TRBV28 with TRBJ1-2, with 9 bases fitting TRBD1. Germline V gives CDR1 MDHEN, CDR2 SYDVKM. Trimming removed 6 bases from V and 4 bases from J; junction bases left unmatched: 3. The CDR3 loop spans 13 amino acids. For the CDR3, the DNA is TGTGCCAGCAGCTGGGGACAGGGCTATGGCTACACCTTC. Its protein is CASSWGQGYGYTF.

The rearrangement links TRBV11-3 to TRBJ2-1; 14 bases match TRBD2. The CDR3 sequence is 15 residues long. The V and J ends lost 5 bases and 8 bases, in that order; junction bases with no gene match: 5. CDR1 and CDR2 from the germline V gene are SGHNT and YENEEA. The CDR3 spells CASSETSGGAYEQFF. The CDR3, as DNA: TGTGCCAGCAGCGAGACTAGCGGGGGGGCCTATGAGCAGTTCTTC.

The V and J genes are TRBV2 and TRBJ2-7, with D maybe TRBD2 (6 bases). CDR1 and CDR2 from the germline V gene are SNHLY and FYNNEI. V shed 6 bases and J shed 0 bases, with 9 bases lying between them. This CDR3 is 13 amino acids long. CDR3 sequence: CASSGGLSYEQYF. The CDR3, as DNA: TGTGCCAGCAGCGGGGGACTCTCCTACGAGCAGTACTTC.

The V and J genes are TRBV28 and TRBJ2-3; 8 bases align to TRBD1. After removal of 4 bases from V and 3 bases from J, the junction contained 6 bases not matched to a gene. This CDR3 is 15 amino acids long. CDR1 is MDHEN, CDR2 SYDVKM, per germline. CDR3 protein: CASSSPRDRTDTQYF. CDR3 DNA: TGTGCCAGCAGTTCGCCCCGGGACAGGACAGATACGCAGTATTTT.

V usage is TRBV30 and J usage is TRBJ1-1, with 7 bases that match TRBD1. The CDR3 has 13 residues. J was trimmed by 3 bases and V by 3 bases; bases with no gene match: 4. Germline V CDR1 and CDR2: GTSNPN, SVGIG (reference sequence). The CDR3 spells CAWRQGLDTEAFF. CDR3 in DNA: TGTGCCTGGAGACAGGGGCTCGACACTGAAGCTTTCTTT. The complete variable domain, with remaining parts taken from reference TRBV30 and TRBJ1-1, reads SQTIHQWPATLVQPVGSPLSLECTVEGTSNPNLYWYRQAAGRGLQLLFYSVGIGQISSEVPQNLSASRPQDRQFILSSKKLLLSDSGFYLCAWRQGLDTEAFFGQGTRLTVV.

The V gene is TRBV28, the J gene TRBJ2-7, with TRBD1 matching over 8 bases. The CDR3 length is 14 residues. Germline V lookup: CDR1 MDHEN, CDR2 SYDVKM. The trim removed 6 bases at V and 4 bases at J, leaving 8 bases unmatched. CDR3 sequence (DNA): TGTGCCAGCAGCCAGACCGGGACAGGTTACGAGCAGTACTTC. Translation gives CASSQTGTGYEQYF.

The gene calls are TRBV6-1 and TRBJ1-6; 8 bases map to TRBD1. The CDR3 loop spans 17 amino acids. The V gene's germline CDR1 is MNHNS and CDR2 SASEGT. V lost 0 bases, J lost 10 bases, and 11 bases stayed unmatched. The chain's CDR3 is CASSEALSGGASSPLHF. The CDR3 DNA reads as TGTGCCAGCAGTGAAGCGCTTTCAGGGGGCGCGTCCTCACCCCTCCACTTT.

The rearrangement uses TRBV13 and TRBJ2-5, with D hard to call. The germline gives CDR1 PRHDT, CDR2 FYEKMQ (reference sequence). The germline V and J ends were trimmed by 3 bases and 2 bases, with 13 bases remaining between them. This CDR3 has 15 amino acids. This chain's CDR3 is CASSFHDTLQETQYF. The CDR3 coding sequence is TGTGCCAGCAGCTTCCACGACACGTTACAAGAGACCCAGTACTTC.

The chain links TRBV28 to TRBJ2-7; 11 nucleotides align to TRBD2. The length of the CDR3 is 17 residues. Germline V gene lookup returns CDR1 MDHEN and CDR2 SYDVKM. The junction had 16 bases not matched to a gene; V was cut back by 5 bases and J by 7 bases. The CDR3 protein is CASSRGLAALLGGEQYF. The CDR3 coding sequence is TGTGCCAGCAGTCGGGGACTAGCGGCGCTGCTTGGAGGGGAGCAGTACTTC.